The 11 T cell receptor beta chains below come from one sample, sequenced in a study of T cell responses to AZD1222 COVID-19 vaccine. The repertoire was sequenced with immunoSEQ multiplex PCR; TCRdb's copy has only in-frame clones and lacks some. The sample records approximately 100,000 clones, 75% to 95% being singletons. Specimen: peripheral blood, collected 28 days after the second AZD1222 dose. Receptors were obtained from an adult who received the AZD1222 COVID-19 vaccine.

This clone showed up just once. The J gene is TRBJ2-3, the V gene TRBV4-1; no clear D. Germline V gives CDR1 MGHRA, CDR2 YSYEKL. The ends were cut back, 4 bases at V and 6 bases at J, with 5 bases in the middle. This CDR3 has 11 amino acids. The DNA of the CDR3 is TGCGCCAGCAGCCTAGAGGATACGCAGTATTTT. Its protein product is CASSLEDTQYF.

This chain links TRBV7-2 with TRBJ2-7; D unclear. Germline V lookup: CDR1 SGHTA, CDR2 FQGNSA. CDR3 length: 13 residues. V shed 1 base and J shed 0 bases, with 4 bases lying between them. The CDR3 region is CASSLDPSYEQYF. The DNA for the CDR3 is TGTGCCAGCAGCTTAGACCCCTCCTACGAGCAGTACTTC.

The chain has TRBV27 and TRBJ2-3; TRBD2 agrees at 14 bases. Trimming removed 5 bases from V and 0 bases from J; junction bases left unmatched: 4. The CDR3 has 17 amino acids. The V gene's germline CDR1 is MNHEY and CDR2 SMNVEV (reference sequence). CDR3 nucleotide sequence: TGTGCCAGCAGTCGGACTAGCGGGGGGCAGAGCACAGATACGCAGTATTTT. Its protein product is CASSRTSGGQSTDTQYF.

The sample holds one count of this clone. The CDR3 nucleotides read TGTGCCAGCAGTAGGGCCGGGACAGGGTCAGATACGCAGTATTTT. Amino acid sequence: CASSRAGTGSDTQYF. The chain recombines TRBV27 with TRBJ2-3; the match to TRBD1 covers 9 bases. The germline V gene encodes CDR1 MNHEY and CDR2 SMNVEV (reference sequence). V lost 5 bases, J lost 4 bases, and 7 bases stayed unmatched. CDR3 size: 15 residues.

The CDR3 sequence: CASSGGQGATNEKLFF. The CDR3 DNA is TGCGCCAGCAGCGGGGGACAGGGTGCAACTAATGAAAAACTGTTTTTT. This chain links TRBV5-1 with TRBJ1-4, with 9 bases lining up with TRBD1. V gave up 4 bases and J gave up 0 bases; unmatched junction bases: 4. The CDR3 is 16 residues long. Germline loops: CDR1 SGHRS, CDR2 YFSETQ.

V is TRBV11-2 and J is TRBJ2-1; possibly TRBD1 for D (6 bases). Germline CDR1 SGHAT, CDR2 FQNNGV. This CDR3 comprises 13 residues. V lost 3 bases to trimming and J lost 10 bases, with 13 bases between them. CDR3 in amino acids: CASSFNRVTEQFF. CDR3 nucleotide sequence: TGTGCCAGCAGCTTTAACAGGGTGACCGAGCAGTTCTTC.

The CDR3 DNA reads TGTGCCAGCAGCTTAGAAGGGGGAGTCGGGGAGCTGTTTTTT. This encodes CASSLEGGVGELFF. The chain uses TRBV7-2 and TRBJ2-2, with D tentatively TRBD1 (6 bases). The CDR3 runs 14 residues. V lost 1 base, J lost 7 bases, and 10 bases lay in between. Germline-derived CDR1 and CDR2 are SGHTA and FQGNSA. The entire variable domain, with the rest obtained from reference TRBV7-2 and TRBJ2-2, is as follows: GAGVSQSPSNKVTEKGKDVELRCDPISGHTALYWYRQSLGQGLEFLIYFQGNSAPDKSGLPSDRFSAERTGGSVSTLTIQRTQQEDSAVYLCASSLEGGVGELFFGEGSRLTVL.

This clone was counted only a few times. This rearrangement joins TRBV5-1 to TRBJ1-5, with D perhaps matching TRBD1 (5 bases). The length of the CDR3 is 14 residues. Deletions cut 3 bases from V and 6 bases from J, with 13 bases between. The germline gives CDR1 SGHRS, CDR2 YFSETQ. In DNA, the CDR3 is TGCGCCAGCAGCTCCGACGGTGGGGGTCAGCCCCAGCATTTT. Residues: CASSSDGGGQPQHF.

V gene TRBV7-2 combines with J gene TRBJ1-3, with D possibly TRBD1 on 5 matching bases. From germline, CDR1 is SGHTA and CDR2 FQGNSA. The CDR3 is 12 amino acids. V was pared by 5 bases and J by 4 bases, with 6 bases between. The CDR3 here is CASSDSGNTIYF. The CDR3 coding sequence is TGTGCCAGCAGCGACAGCGGAAACACCATATATTTT.

CDR3 protein: CASSVGPGTGANTEAFF. CDR3 nucleotides: TGTGCCAGCAGCGTAGGCCCGGGGACAGGGGCGAACACTGAAGCTTTCTTT. V usage is TRBV9 and J usage is TRBJ1-1, with 10 nucleotides matching TRBD1. J lost 1 base, V lost 0 bases, and 6 bases had no gene match. Looked up from germline, CDR1 is SGDLS and CDR2 is YYNGEE. This CDR3 has 17 amino acids. Filled out from reference TRBV9 and TRBJ1-1, the complete variable domain reads DSGVTQTPKHLITATGQRVTLRCSPRSGDLSVYWYQQSLDQGLQFLIQYYNGEERAKGNILERFSAQQFPDLHSELNLSSLELGDSALYFCASSVGPGTGANTEAFFGQGTRLTVV.

This clone turned up a few times. The J gene is TRBJ1-6, the V gene TRBV6-4, with no clear D. The CDR3 loop spans 14 amino acids. In germline, CDR1 is MRHNA, CDR2 SNTAGT. Trimming shortened V by 0 bases and J by 5 bases, and 5 bases separated the two germline ends. The CDR3 loop is CASSDSSDNSPLHF. CDR3 in DNA: TGTGCCAGCAGTGACTCGTCAGATAATTCACCCCTCCACTTT.